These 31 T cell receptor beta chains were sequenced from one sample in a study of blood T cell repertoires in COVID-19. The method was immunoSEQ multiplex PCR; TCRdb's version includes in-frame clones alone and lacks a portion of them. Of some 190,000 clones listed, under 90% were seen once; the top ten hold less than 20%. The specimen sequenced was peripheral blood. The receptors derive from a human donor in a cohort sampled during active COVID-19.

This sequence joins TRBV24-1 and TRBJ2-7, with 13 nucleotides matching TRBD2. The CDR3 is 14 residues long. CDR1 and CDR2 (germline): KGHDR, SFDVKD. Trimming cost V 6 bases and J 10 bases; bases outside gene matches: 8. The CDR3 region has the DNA TGTGCCACCAGTACGGGACTAGCGGGACTTGGACAGTACTTC. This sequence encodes CATSTGLAGLGQYF.

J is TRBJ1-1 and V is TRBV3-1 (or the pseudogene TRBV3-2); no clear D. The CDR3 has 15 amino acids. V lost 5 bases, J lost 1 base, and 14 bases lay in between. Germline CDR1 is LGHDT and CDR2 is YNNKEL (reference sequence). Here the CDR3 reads CASSGSWRANTEAFF. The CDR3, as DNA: TGTGCCAGCAGCGGATCGTGGAGGGCGAACACTGAAGCTTTCTTT.

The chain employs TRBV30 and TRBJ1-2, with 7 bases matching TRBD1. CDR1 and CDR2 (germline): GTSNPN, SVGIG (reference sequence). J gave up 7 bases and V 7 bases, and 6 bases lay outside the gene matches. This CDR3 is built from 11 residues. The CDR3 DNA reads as TGTGCCTTCACCACAGGGGTTGGCTACACCTTC. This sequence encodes CAFTTGVGYTF. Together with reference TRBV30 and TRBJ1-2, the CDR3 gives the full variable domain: SQTIHQWPATLVQPVGSPLSLECTVEGTSNPNLYWYRQAAGRGLQLLFYSVGIGQISSEVPQNLSASRPQDRQFILSSKKLLLSDSGFYLCAFTTGVGYTFGSGTRLTVV.

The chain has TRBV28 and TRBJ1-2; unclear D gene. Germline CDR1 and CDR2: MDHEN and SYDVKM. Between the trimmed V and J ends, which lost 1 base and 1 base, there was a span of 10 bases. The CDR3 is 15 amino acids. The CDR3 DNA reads TGTGCCAGCAGTTTATTTGAGGGAGATAACTATGGCTACACCTTC. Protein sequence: CASSLFEGDNYGYTF.

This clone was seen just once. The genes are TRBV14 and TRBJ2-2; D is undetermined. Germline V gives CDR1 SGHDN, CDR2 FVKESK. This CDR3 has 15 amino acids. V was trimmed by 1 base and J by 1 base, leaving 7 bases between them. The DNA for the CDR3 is TGTGCCAGCAGCCAAGTGCGCGGGAACACCGGGGAGCTGTTTTTT. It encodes CASSQVRGNTGELFF.

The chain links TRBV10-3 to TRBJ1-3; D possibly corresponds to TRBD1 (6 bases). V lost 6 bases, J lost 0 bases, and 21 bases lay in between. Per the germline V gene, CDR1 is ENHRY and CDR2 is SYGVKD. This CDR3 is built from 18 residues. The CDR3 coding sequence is TGTGCCATCAGCCGGGGGGCGTACGGAGATAACTCTGGAAACACCATATATTTT. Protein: CAISRGAYGDNSGNTIYF.

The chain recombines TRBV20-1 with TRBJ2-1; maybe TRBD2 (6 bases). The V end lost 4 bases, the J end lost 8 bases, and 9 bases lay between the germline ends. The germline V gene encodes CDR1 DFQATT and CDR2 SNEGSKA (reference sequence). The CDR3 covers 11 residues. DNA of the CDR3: TGCAGTGCTATGTGGGACTATGAGCAGTTCTTC. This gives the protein CSAMWDYEQFF.

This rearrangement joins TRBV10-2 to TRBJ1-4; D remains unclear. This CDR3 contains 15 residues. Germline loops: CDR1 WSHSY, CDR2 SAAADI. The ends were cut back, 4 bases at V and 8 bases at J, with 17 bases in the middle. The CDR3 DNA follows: TGCGCCAGCAGTGGATCGGGAACCCCGGGGGAAAAACTGTTTTTT. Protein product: CASSGSGTPGEKLFF.

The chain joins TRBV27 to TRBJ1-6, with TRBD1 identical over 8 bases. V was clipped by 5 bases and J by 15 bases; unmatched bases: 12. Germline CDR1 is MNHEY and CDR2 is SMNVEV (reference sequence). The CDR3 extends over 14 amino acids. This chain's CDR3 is CASSPAGGWYLLHF. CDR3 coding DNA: TGTGCCAGCAGTCCCGCAGGGGGCTGGTATCTCCTCCACTTT.

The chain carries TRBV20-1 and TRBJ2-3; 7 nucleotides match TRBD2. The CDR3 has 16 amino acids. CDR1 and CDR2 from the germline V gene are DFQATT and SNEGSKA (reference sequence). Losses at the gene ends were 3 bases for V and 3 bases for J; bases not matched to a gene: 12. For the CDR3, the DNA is TGCAGTGCTAGTTGGAATGCGGGAGAGGAGACAGATACGCAGTATTTT. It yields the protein CSASWNAGEETDTQYF.

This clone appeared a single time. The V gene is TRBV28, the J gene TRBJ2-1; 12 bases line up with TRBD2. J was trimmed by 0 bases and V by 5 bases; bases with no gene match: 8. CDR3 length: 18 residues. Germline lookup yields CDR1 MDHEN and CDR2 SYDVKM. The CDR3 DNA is TGTGCCAGCAGTCCATTCCGACTAGCGGGAGTCTCCTACAATGAGCAGTTCTTC. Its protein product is CASSPFRLAGVSYNEQFF.

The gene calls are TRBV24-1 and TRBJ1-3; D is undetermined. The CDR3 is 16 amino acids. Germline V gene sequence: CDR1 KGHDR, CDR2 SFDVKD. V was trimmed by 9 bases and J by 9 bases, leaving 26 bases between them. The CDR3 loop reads CATGFLLVGMEATIYF. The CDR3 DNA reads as TGTGCCACCGGATTTCTGCTGGTTGGGATGGAGGCCACCATATATTTT.

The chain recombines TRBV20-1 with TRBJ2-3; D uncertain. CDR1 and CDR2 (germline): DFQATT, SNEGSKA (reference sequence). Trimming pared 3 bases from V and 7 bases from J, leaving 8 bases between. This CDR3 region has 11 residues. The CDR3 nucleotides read TGCAGTGCTAGGCCCCAGAATACGCAGTATTTT. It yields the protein CSARPQNTQYF.

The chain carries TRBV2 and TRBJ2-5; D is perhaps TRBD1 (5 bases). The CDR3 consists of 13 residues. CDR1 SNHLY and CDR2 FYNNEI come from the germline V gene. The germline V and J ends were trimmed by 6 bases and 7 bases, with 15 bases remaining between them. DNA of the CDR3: TGTGCCAGCAGAGACAGAATTTTGGGGACCCAGTACTTC. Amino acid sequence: CASRDRILGTQYF.

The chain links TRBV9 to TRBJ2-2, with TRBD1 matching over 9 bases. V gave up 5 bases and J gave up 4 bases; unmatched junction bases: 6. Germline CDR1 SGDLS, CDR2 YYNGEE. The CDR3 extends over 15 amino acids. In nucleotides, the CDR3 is TGTGCCAGCAGGCCCGGGACAGGGTTCACCGGGGAGCTGTTTTTT. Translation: CASRPGTGFTGELFF.

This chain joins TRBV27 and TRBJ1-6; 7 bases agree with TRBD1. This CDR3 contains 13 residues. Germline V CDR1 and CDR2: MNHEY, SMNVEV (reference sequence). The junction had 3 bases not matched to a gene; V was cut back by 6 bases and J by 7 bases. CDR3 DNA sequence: TGTGCCAGCAGAACAGGGGTGAATTCACCCCTCCACTTT. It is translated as CASRTGVNSPLHF.

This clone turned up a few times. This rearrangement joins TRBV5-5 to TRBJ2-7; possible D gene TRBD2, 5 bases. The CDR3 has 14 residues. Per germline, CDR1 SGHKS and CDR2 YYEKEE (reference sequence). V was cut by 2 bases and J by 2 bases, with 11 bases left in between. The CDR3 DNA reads TGTGCCAGCAGCTTCGGAGGAGACCCCTACGAGCAGTACGTC. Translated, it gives CASSFGGDPYEQYV.

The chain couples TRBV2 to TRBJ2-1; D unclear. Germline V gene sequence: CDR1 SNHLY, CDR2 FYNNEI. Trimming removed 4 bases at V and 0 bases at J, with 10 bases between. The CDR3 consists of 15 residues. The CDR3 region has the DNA TGTGCCAGCAGTGTACGGGTTAGCTCCTACAATGAGCAGTTCTTC. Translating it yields CASSVRVSSYNEQFF.

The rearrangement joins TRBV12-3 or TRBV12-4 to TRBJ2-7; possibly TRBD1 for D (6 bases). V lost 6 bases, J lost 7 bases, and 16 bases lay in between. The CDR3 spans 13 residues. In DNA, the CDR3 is TGTGCCAGCAGGACCGGGGCCACAGGGGAGCAGTACTTC. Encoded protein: CASRTGATGEQYF.

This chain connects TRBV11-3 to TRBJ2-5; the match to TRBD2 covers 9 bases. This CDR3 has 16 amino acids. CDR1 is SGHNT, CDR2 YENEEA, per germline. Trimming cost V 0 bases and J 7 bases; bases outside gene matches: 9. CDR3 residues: CASSLEAGVAGATQYF. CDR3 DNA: TGTGCCAGCAGCTTAGAAGCTGGGGTAGCGGGGGCGACCCAGTACTTC.

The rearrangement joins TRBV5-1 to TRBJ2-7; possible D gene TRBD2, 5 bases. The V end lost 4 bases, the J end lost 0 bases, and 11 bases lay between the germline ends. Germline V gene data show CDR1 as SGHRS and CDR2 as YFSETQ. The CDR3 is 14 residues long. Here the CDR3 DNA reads TGCGCCAGCAGCAGGACTCCTAGCTCCTACGAGCAGTACTTC. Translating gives CASSRTPSSYEQYF.

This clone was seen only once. The CDR3 reads CASSYTPSTDTQYF. The CDR3 DNA is TGTGCCAGCAGTTATACTCCCAGCACAGATACGCAGTATTTT. The chain recombines TRBV6-5 with TRBJ2-3, with no clear D. This CDR3 region has 14 residues. CDR1 is MNHEY and CDR2 is SVGAGI in the germline V gene. V gave up 3 bases and J gave up 0 bases, with 7 bases separating them.

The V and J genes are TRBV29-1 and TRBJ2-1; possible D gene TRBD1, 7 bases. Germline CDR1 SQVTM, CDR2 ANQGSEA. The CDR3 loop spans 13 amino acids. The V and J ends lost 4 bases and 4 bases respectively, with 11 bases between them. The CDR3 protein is CSVGGDSYNEQFF. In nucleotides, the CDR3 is TGCAGCGTTGGGGGGGACAGTTACAATGAGCAGTTCTTC.

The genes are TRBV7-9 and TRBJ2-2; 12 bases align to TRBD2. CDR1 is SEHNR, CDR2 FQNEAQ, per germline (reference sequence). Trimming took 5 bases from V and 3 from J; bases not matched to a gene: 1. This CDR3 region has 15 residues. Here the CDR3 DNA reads TGTGCCAGCAGCCGACTAGCGGGAGACACCGGGGAGCTGTTTTTT. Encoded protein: CASSRLAGDTGELFF.

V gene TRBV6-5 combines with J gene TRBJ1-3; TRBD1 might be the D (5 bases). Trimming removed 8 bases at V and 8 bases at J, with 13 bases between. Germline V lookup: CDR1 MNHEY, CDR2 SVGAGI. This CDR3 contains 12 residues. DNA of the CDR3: TGTGCCAGCGGATCGGGGGGGGACACCATATATTTT. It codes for CASGSGGDTIYF.

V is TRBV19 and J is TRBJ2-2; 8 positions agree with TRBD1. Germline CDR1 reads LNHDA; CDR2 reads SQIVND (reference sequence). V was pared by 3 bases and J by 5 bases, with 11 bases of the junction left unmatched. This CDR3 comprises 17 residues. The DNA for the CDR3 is TGTGCCAGTAGTATTCTCCCAGGACAGGGAAGGACCGGGGAGCTGTTTTTT. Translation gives CASSILPGQGRTGELFF.

Here the CDR3 DNA reads TGTGCCTGGAGGAGAGGGGGGGCAAACACCGGGGAGCTGTTTTTT. It specifies CAWRRGGANTGELFF. The chain is built from TRBV30 and TRBJ2-2; possible D gene TRBD2, 7 bases. Germline CDR1 reads GTSNPN; CDR2 reads SVGIG (reference sequence). Trimming pared 3 bases from V and 2 bases from J, leaving 13 bases between. CDR3 length: 15 residues. The full variable domain, completed using reference TRBV30 and TRBJ2-2, is SQTIHQWPATLVQPVGSPLSLECTVEGTSNPNLYWYRQAAGRGLQLLFYSVGIGQISSEVPQNLSASRPQDRQFILSSKKLLLSDSGFYLCAWRRGGANTGELFFGEGSRLTVL.

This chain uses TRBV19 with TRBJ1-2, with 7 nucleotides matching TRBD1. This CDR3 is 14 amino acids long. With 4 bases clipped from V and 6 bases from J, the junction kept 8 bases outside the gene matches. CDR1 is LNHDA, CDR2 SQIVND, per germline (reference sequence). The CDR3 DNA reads TGTGCCAGTAGTACCAGGACAGGCACCAATGGCTACACCTTC. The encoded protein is CASSTRTGTNGYTF.

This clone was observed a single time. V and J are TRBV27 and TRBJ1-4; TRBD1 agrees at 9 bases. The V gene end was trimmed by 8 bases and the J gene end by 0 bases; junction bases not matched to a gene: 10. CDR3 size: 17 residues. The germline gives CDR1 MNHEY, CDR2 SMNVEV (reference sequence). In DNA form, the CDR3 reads TGTGCCAGCCGAAGGACAGGGGATTTTACAACTAATGAAAAACTGTTTTTT. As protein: CASRRTGDFTTNEKLFF.

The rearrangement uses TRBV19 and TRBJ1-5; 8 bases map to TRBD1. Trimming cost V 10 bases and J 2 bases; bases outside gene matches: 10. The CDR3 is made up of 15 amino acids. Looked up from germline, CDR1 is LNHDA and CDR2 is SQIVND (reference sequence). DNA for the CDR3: TGTGCCACAGACAGGGGCCCCTCGGGCAATCAGCCCCAGCATTTT. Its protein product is CATDRGPSGNQPQHF.

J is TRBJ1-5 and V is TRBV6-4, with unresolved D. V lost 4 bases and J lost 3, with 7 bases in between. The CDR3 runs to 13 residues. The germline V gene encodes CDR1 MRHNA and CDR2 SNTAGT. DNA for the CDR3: TGTGCCAGCAGTGCTGAGCACAATCAGCCCCAGCATTTT. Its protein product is CASSAEHNQPQHF.